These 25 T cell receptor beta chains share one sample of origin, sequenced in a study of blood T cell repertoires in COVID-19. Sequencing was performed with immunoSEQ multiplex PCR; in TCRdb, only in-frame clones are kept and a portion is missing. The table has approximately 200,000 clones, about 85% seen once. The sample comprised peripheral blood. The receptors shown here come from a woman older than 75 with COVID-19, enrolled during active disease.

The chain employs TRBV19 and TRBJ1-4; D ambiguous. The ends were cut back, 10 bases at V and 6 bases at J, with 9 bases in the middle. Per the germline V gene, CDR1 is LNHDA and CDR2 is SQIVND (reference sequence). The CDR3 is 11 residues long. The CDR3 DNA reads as TGTGCCACCTCGTCTTATGAAAAACTGTTTTTT. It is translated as CATSSYEKLFF.

This chain's CDR3 is CASSLDPQPYEQYF. CDR3 sequence (DNA): TGCGCCAGCAGCTTAGATCCACAGCCATACGAGCAGTACTTC. The chain recombines TRBV5-1 with TRBJ2-7; D is uncertain. Germline V gene lookup returns CDR1 SGHRS and CDR2 YFSETQ. Trimming pared 2 bases from V and 4 bases from J, leaving 13 bases between. The CDR3 sequence is 14 residues long.

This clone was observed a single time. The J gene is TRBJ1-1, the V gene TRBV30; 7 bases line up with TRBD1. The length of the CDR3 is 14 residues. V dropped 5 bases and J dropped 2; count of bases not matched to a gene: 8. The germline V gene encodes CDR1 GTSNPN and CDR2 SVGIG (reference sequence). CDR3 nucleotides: TGTGCCTGGTCAATCGGGACAGCAAACACTGAAGCTTTCTTT. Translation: CAWSIGTANTEAFF.

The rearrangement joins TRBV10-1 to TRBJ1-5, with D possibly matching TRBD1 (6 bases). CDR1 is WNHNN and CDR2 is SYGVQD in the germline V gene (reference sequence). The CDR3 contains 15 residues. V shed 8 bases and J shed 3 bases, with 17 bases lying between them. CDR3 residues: CASGYRVKTNQPQHF. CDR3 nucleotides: TGCGCCAGCGGGTACAGGGTTAAGACCAATCAGCCCCAGCATTTT.

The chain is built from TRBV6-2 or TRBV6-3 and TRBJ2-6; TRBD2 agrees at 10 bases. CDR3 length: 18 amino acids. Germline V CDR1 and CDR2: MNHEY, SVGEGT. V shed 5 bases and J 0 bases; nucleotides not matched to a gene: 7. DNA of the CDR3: TGTGCCAGCAGTACCCCCAGCGGGGGGGCCTCTGGGGCCAACGTCCTGACTTTC. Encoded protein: CASSTPSGGASGANVLTF.

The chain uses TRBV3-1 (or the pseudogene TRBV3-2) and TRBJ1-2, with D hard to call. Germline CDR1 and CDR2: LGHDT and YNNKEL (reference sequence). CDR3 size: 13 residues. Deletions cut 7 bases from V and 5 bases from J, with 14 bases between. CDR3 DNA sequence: TGTGCCAGCACCTCAAGCGGCCAGTATGGCTACACCTTC. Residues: CASTSSGQYGYTF.

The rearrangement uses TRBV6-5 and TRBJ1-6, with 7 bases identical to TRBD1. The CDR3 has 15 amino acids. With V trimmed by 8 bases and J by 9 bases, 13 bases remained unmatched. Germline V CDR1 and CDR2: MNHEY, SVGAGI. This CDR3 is CASARTGDRASPLHF. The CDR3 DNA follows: TGTGCCAGCGCCAGGACAGGCGACCGGGCTTCACCCCTCCACTTT.

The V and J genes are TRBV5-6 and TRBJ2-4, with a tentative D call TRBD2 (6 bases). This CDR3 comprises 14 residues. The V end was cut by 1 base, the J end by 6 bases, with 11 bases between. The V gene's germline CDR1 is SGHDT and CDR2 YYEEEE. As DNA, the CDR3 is TGTGCCAGCAGCTTGCGCGGGGCGGGAAACATTCAGTACTTC. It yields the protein CASSLRGAGNIQYF.

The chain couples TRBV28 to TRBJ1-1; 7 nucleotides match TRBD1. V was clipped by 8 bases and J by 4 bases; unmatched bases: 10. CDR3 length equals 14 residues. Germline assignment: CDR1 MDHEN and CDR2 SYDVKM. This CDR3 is CASAVTDRVTEAFF. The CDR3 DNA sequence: TGTGCCAGCGCCGTGACAGACAGGGTCACTGAAGCTTTCTTT.

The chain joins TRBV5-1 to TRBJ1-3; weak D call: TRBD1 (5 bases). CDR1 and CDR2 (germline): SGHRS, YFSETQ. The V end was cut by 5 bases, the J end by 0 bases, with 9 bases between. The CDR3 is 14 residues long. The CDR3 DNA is TGCGCCAGCAGACAAGACAGCTCTGGAAACACCATATATTTT. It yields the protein CASRQDSSGNTIYF.

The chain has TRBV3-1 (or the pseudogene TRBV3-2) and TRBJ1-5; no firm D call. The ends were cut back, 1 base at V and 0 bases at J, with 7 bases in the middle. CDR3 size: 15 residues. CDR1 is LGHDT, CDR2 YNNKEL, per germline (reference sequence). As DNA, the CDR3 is TGTGCCAGCAGCCAAGGGACTTTTAGCAATCAGCCCCAGCATTTT. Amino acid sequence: CASSQGTFSNQPQHF.

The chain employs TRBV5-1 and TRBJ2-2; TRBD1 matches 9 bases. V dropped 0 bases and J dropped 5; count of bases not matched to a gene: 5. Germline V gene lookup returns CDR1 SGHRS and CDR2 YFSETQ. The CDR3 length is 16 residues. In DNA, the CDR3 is TGCGCCAGCAGCTTGGACGGACAGGGGAAAACCGGGGAGCTGTTTTTT. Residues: CASSLDGQGKTGELFF.

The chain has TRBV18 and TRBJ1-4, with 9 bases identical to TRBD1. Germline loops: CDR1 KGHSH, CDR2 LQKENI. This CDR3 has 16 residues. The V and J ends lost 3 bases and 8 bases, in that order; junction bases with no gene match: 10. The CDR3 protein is CASSPRDRDIVEKLFF. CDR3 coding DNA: TGTGCCAGCTCACCCCGGGACAGGGACATAGTGGAAAAACTGTTTTTT. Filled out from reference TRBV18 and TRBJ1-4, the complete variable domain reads NAGVMQNPRHLVRRRGQEARLRCSPMKGHSHVYWYRQLPEEGLKFMVYLQKENIIDESGMPKERFSAEFPKEGPSILRIQQVVRGDSAAYFCASSPRDRDIVEKLFFGSGTQLSVL.

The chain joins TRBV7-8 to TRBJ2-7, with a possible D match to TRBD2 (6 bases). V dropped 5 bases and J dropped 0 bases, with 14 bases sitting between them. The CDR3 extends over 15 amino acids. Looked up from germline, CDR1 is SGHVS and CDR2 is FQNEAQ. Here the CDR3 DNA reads TGTGCCAGCAGCCGCCTGGCGGGGCCCTCCTACGAGCAGTACTTC. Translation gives CASSRLAGPSYEQYF. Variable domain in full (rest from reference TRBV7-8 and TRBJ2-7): GAGVSQSPRYKVAKRGQDVALRCDPISGHVSLFWYQQALGQGPEFLTYFQNEAQLDKSGLPSDRFFAERPEGSVSTLKIQRTQQEDSAVYLCASSRLAGPSYEQYFGPGTRLTVT.

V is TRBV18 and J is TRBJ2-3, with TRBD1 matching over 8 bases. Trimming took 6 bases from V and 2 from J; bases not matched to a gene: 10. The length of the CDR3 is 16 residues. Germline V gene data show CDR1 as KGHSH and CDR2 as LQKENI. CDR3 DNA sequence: TGTGCCAGCTCGCCCAACAGGGGGGTTAACACAGATACGCAGTATTTT. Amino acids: CASSPNRGVNTDTQYF. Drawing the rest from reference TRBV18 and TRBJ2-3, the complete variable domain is NAGVMQNPRHLVRRRGQEARLRCSPMKGHSHVYWYRQLPEEGLKFMVYLQKENIIDESGMPKERFSAEFPKEGPSILRIQQVVRGDSAAYFCASSPNRGVNTDTQYFGPGTRLTVL.

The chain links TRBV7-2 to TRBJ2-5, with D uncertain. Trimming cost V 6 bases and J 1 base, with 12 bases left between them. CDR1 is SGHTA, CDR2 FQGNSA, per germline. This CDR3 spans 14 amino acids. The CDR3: CASSYSASQETQYF. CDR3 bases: TGTGCCAGCAGTTATTCTGCCAGCCAAGAGACCCAGTACTTC.

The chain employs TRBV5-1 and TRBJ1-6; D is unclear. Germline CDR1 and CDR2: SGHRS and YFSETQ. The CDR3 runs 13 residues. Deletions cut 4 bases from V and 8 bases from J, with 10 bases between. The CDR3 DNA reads TGCGCCAGCAGCGCCAACATCGATTCACCCCTCCACTTT. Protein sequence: CASSANIDSPLHF.

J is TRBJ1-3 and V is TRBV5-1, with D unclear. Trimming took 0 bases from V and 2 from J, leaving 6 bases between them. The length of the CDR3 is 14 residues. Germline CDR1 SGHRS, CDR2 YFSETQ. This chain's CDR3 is CASSLGGTGNTIYF. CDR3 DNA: TGCGCCAGCAGCTTGGGAGGGACTGGAAACACCATATATTTT.

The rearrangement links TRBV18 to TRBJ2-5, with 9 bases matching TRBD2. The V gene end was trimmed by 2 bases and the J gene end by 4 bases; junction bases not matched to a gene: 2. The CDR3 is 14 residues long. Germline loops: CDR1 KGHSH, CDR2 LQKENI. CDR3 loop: CASSPASGVETQYF. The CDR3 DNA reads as TGTGCCAGCTCACCAGCTAGCGGGGTAGAGACCCAGTACTTC.

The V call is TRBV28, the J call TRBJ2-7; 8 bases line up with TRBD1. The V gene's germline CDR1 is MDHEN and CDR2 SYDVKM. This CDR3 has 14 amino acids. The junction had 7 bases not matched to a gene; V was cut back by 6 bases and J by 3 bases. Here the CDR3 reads CASSPDRVRYEQYV. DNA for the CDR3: TGTGCCAGCAGCCCGGACAGGGTTCGCTACGAGCAGTACGTC.

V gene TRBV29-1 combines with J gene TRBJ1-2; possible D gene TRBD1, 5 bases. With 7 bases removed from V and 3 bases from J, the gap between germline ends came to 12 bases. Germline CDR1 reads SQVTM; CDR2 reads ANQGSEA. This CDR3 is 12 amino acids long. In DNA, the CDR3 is TGCAGCGGGGGAGGGGATTACTATGGCTACACCTTC. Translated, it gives CSGGGDYYGYTF.

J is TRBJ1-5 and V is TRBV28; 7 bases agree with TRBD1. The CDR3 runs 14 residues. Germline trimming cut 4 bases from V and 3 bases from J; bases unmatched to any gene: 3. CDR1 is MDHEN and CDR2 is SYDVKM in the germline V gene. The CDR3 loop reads CASSWDSPNQPQHF. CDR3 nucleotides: TGTGCCAGCAGTTGGGACAGCCCCAATCAGCCCCAGCATTTT.

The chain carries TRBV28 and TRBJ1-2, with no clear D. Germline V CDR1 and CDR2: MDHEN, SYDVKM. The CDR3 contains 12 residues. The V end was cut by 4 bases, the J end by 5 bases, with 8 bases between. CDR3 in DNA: TGTGCCAGCAGTTCGCCTCAGTATGGCTACACCTTC. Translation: CASSSPQYGYTF.

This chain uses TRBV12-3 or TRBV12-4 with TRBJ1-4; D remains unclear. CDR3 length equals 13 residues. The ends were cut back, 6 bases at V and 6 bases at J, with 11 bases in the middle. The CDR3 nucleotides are TGTGCCAGCAGGCGGGGAATTGATGAAAAACTGTTTTTT. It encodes CASRRGIDEKLFF.

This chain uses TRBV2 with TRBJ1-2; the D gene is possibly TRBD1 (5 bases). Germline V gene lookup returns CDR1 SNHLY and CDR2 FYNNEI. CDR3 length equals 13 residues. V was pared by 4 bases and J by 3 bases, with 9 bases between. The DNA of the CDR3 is TGTGCCAGCAGTGGCACCAGGGACTATGGCTACACCTTC. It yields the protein CASSGTRDYGYTF.